Below are 5 T cell receptor beta chains sequenced from a single sample in a study of cytomegalovirus exposure and HLA in healthy donors. PCR was performed using 60 Vbeta and 13 Jbeta primers. Measured with immunoSEQ multiplex PCR; TCRdb has only the in-frame clones, and not every one. This table holds 100,000 to 150,000 clones, roughly 70% found once. The sequenced sample consisted of PBMCs. These receptors were collected from a woman in her thirties or forties in good health and CMV-seropositive.

This rearrangement joins TRBV9 to TRBJ1-2, with 7 nucleotides matching TRBD1. The germline CDR1 and CDR2 sequences are SGDLS and YYNGEE. This CDR3 has 15 residues. J lost 4 bases, V lost 3 bases, and 9 bases had no gene match. The CDR3 DNA reads TGTGCCAGCAGCGCCGCAGGGGGAGGTAGCTATGGCTACACCTTC. Translated: CASSAAGGGSYGYTF.

The chain has TRBV6-6 and TRBJ2-3; D is undetermined. There are 12 residues in the CDR3. The germline CDR1 and CDR2 sequences are MNHNY and SVGAGI (reference sequence). Trimming cost V 6 bases and J 2 bases, with 6 bases left between them. Written as DNA, the CDR3 is TGTGCCAGCAGCGAGTACACAGATACGCAGTATTTT. Translating it yields CASSEYTDTQYF.

V gene TRBV14 combines with J gene TRBJ1-2; 7 bases fit TRBD1. V shed 4 bases and J 4 bases; nucleotides not matched to a gene: 9. The CDR3 covers 15 residues. Germline assignment: CDR1 SGHDN and CDR2 FVKESK. CDR3: CASSLADRASYGYTF. CDR3 DNA: TGTGCCAGCAGCCTAGCCGACAGGGCGTCCTATGGCTACACCTTC.

This clone turned up a few times. The CDR3 protein is CASMTATNEKLFF. The DNA for the CDR3 is TGTGCCAGCATGACAGCAACTAATGAAAAACTGTTTTTT. This sequence joins TRBV6-1 and TRBJ1-4; TRBD1 is a possible D gene (5 bases). Germline CDR1 reads MNHNS; CDR2 reads SASEGT. Between the trimmed V and J ends, which lost 7 bases and 0 bases, there was a span of 6 bases. This CDR3 region has 13 residues.

The V call is TRBV6-1, the J call TRBJ2-3; 9 bases line up with TRBD1. The CDR3 contains 15 residues. Germline CDR1 reads MNHNS; CDR2 reads SASEGT. Losses at the gene ends were 3 bases for V and 3 bases for J; bases not matched to a gene: 4. CDR3 sequence reads: CASSDPGTGTDTQYF. CDR3 DNA sequence: TGTGCCAGCAGTGACCCCGGGACAGGGACAGATACGCAGTATTTT.